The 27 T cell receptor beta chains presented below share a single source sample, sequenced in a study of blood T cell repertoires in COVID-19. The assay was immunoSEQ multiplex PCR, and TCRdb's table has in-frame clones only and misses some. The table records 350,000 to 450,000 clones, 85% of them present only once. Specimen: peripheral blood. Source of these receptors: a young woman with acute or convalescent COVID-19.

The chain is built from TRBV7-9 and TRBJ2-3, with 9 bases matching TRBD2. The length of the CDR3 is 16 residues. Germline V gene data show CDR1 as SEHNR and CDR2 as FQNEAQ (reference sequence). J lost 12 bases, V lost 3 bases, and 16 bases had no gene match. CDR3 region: CASSFAAGTSLGHQYF. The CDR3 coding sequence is TGTGCCAGCAGCTTCGCGGCCGGGACTAGCCTCGGCCATCAGTATTTT.

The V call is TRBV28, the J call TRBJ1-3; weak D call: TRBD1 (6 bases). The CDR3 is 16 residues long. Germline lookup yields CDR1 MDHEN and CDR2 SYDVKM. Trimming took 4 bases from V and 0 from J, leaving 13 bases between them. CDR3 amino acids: CASSSPGQSSGNTIYF. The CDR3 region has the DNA TGTGCCAGCAGTTCACCGGGACAAAGCTCTGGAAACACCATATATTTT.

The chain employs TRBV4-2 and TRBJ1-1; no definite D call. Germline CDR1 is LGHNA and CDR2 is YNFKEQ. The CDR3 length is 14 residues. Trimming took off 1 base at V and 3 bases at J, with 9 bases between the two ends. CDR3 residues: CASSQVGSDTEAFF. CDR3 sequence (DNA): TGTGCCAGCAGCCAAGTAGGGAGCGACACTGAAGCTTTCTTT.

This CDR3 reads CASSRAGTGAYGYTF. The CDR3 bases are TGTGCCAGCAGCCGAGCCGGGACAGGGGCCTATGGCTACACCTTC. V usage is TRBV14 and J usage is TRBJ1-2, with 10 bases lining up with TRBD1. The CDR3 spans 15 residues. The germline CDR1 and CDR2 sequences are SGHDN and FVKESK. J was trimmed by 4 bases and V by 4 bases; bases with no gene match: 6.

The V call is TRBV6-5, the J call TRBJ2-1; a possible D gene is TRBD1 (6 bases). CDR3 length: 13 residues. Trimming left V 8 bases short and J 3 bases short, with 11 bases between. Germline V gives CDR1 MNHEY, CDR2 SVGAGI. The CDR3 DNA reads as TGTGCCAGCCGGACAGATTTCTACAATGAGCAGTTCTTC. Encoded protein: CASRTDFYNEQFF.

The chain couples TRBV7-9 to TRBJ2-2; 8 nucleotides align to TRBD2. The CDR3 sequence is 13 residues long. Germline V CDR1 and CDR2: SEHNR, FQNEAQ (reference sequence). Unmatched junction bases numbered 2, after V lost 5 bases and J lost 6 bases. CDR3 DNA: TGTGCCAGCAGCAATAGCGGGGCCGGGGAGCTGTTTTTT. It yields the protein CASSNSGAGELFF.

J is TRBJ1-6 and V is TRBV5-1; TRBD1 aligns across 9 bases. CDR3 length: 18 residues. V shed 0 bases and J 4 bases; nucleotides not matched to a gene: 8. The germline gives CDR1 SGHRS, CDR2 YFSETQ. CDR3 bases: TGCGCCAGCAGCTTGGCCTACATGGGACAGGGATATAATTCACCCCTCCACTTT. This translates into CASSLAYMGQGYNSPLHF. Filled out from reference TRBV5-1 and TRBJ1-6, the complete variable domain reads KAGVTQTPRYLIKTRGQQVTLSCSPISGHRSVSWYQQTPGQGLQFLFEYFSETQRNKGNFPGRFSGRQFSNSRSEMNVSTLELGDSALYLCASSLAYMGQGYNSPLHFGNGTRLTVT.

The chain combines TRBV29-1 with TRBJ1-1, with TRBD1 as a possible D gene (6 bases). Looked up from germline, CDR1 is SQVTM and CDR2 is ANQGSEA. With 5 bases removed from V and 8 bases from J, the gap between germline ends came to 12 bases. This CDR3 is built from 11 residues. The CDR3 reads CSVPQGDEAFF. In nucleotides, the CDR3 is TGCAGCGTTCCACAGGGAGACGAAGCTTTCTTT.

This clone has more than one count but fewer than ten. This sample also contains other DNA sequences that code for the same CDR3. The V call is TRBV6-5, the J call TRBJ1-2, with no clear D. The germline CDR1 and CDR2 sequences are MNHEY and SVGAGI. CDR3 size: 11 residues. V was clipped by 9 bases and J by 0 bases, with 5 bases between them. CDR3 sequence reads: CASSANYGYTF. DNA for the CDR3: TGTGCCAGTTCGGCTAACTATGGCTACACCTTC.

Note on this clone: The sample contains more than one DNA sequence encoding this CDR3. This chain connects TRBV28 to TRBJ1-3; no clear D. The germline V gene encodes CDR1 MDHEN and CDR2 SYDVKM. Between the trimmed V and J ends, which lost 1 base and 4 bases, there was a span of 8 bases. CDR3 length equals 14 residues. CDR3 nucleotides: TGTGCCAGCAGTTTATCGGGGTTGGGAAACACCATATATTTT. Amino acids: CASSLSGLGNTIYF. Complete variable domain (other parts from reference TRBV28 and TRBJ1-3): DVKVTQSSRYLVKRTGEKVFLECVQDMDHENMFWYRQDPGLGLRLIYFSYDVKMKEKGDIPEGYSVSREKKERFSLILESASTNQTSMYLCASSLSGLGNTIYFGEGSWLTVV.

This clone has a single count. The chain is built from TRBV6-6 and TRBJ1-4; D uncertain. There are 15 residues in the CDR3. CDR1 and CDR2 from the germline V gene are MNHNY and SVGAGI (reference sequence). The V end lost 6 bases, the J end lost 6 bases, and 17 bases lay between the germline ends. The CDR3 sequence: CASSTFSALDEKLFF. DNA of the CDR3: TGTGCCAGCAGCACATTCAGTGCCCTTGATGAAAAACTGTTTTTT.

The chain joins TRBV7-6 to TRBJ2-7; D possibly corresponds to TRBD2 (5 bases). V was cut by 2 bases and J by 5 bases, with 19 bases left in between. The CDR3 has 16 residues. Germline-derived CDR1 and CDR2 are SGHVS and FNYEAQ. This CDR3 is CASSLSLSRGRDEQYF. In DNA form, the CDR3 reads TGTGCCAGCAGCTTATCTTTAAGTCGGGGAAGGGACGAGCAGTACTTC.

CDR3 DNA sequence: TGTGCCAGCAGTCTTACCCCAGGGATAAGCAATCAGCCCCAGCATTTT. This gives the protein CASSLTPGISNQPQHF. The V gene is TRBV6-6, the J gene TRBJ1-5; TRBD1 might be the D (5 bases). The CDR3 extends over 16 amino acids. V was shortened by 5 bases and J by 1 base, with 15 bases between the two germline ends. The germline CDR1 and CDR2 sequences are MNHNY and SVGAGI (reference sequence).

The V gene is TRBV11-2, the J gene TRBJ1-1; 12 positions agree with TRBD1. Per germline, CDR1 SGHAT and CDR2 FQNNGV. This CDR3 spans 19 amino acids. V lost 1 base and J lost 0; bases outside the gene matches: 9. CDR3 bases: TGTGCCAGCAGCTTAGTCCCCGGGACAGGGGGCTTTGTGAACACTGAAGCTTTCTTT. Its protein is CASSLVPGTGGFVNTEAFF.

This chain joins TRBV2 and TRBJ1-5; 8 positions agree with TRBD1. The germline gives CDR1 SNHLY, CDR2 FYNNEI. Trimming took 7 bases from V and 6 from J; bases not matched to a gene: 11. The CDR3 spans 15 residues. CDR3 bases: TGTGCCAGCAATGAGGGGGACAGGTCGGCTCAGCCCCAGCATTTT. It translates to CASNEGDRSAQPQHF.

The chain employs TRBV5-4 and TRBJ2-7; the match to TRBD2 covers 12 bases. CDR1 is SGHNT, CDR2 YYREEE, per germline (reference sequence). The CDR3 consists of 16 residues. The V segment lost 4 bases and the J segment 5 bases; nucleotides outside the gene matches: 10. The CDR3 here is CASSVPGLAGGNEQYF. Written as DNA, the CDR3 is TGTGCCAGCAGCGTACCAGGGCTAGCGGGAGGGAACGAGCAGTACTTC.

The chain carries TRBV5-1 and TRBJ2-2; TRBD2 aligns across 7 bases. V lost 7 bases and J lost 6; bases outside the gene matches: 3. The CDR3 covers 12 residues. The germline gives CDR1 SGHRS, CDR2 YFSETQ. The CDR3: CASEGGAGELFF. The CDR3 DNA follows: TGCGCCAGCGAGGGAGGGGCCGGGGAGCTGTTTTTT. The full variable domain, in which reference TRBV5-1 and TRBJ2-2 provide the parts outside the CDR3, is KAGVTQTPRYLIKTRGQQVTLSCSPISGHRSVSWYQQTPGQGLQFLFEYFSETQRNKGNFPGRFSGRQFSNSRSEMNVSTLELGDSALYLCASEGGAGELFFGEGSRLTVL.

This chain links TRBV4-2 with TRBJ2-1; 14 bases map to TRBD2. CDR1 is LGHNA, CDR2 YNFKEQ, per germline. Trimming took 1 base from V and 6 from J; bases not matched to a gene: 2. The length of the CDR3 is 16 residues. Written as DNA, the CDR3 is TGTGCCAGCAGCCAAGGGGGACTAGCGGGGGCCAATGAGCAGTTCTTC. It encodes CASSQGGLAGANEQFF.

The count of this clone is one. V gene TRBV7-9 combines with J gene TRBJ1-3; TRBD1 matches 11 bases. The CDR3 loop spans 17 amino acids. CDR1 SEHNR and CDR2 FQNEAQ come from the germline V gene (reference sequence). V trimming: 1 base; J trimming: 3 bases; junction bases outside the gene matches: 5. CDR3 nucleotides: TGTGCCAGCAGCTTAGGAGGACAGGGGGCGATTGGAAACACCATATATTTT. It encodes CASSLGGQGAIGNTIYF.

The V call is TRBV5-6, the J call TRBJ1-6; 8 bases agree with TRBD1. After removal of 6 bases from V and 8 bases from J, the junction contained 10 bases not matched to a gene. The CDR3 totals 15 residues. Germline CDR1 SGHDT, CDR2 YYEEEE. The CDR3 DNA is TGTGCCAGCACCCGAGGACAGGGAGCCTATTCACCCCTCCACTTT. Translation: CASTRGQGAYSPLHF.

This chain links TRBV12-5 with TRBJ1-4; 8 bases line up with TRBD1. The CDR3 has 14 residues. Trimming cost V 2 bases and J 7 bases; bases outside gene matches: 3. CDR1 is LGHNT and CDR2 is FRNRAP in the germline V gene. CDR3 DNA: TGTGCTAGTGGTTTGACAGGGGGTATTGAAAAACTGTTTTTT. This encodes CASGLTGGIEKLFF.

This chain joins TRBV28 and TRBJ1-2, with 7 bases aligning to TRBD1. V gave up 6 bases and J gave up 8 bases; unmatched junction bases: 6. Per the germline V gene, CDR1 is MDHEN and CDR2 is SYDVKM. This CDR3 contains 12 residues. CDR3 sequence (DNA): TGTGCCAGCAGCGACAGGGTAGGAGGCTACACCTTC. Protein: CASSDRVGGYTF.

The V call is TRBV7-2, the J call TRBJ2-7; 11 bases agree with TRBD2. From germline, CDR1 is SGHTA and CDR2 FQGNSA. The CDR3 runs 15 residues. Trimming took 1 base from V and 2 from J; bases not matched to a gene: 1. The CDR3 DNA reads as TGTGCCAGCAGCTTAGAACTAGCGGGAGCCTACGAGCAGTACTTC. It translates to CASSLELAGAYEQYF.

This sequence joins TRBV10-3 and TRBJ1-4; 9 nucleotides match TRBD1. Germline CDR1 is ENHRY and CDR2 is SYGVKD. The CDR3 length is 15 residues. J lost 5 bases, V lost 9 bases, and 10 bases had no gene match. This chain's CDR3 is CAIGSSGTGNEKLFF. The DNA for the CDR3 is TGTGCCATAGGCTCCTCGGGGACAGGGAATGAAAAACTGTTTTTT.

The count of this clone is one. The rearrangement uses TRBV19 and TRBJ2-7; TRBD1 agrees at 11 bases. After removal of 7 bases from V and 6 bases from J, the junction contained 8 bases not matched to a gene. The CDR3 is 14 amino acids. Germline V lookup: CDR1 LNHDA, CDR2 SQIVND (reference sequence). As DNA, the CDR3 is TGTGCCAGTACCGGGGACAGGGGGATAGGCGAGCAGTACTTC. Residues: CASTGDRGIGEQYF.

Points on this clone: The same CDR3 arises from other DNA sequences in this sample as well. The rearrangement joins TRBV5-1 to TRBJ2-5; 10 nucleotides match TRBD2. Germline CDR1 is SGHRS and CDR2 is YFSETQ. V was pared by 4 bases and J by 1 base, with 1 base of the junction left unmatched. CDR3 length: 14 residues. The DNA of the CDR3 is TGCGCCAGCAGCCCTAGCGGGGGCCAAGAGACCCAGTACTTC. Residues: CASSPSGGQETQYF.

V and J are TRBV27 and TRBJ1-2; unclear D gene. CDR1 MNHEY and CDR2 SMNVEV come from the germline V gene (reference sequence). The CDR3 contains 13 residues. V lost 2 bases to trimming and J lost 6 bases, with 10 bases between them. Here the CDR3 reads CASSLGGVDGYTF. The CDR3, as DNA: TGTGCCAGCAGTTTAGGCGGGGTAGATGGCTACACCTTC.